These T cell receptor beta chains were read from a single sample in a study of regulatory T cells in long-lasting Graves disease. TCRdb passed the multiplex PCR reads through MiXCR, listing each CDR3 protein once. The table lists over 650,000 distinct CDR3 sequences, around 30% of them singletons. The starting material was peripheral blood mononuclear cells (PBMCs), obtained when the disease was refractory, from a patient treated with antithyroid drugs. The receptors come from a female donor with Graves disease. Both conserved end residues are part of each CDR3. D genes are given only for firm matches. For some rows the clone size is stated as once, few or many, or as a class when expanded; others skip it.

DNA: TGTGCCAGCAGTGGCAGGGCAGGGGCCAACGTCCTGACTTTC
CDR3: CASSGRAGANVLTF
V: TRBV6-1
size: NA
D: NA
J: TRBJ2-6

DNA: TGTGCCAGCAGTTCCCCCAGACCGCAAGAGACCCAGTACTTC
CDR3: CASSSPRPQETQYF
V: TRBV28
size: few
D: NA
J: TRBJ2-5

DNA: TGTGCCACCGCCCCGACGGAAAAGGGGGAGACCCAGTACTTC
CDR3: CATAPTEKGETQYF
V: TRBV10-3
size: few
D: NA
J: TRBJ2-5

DNA: TGTGCCATCTCACAGGGCGAGGATGGCTACACCTTC
CDR3: CAISQGEDGYTF
V: TRBV10-3
size: many
D: NA
J: TRBJ1-2

DNA: TGTGCCAGCAGACCCAATCCAGGCGGCAATCAGCCCCAGCATTTT
CDR3: CASRPNPGGNQPQHF
V: TRBV2
size: NA
D: NA
J: TRBJ1-5

DNA: TGTGCCAGTGTAACTCAGGGGGACAAGACCCAGTACTTC
CDR3: CASVTQGDKTQYF
V: TRBV6-1
size: few
D: TRBD1
J: TRBJ2-5

DNA: TGTGCCAGCAGCCCCGAAGGAGGGGGTGAAAAACTGTTTTTT
CDR3: CASSPEGGGEKLFF
V: TRBV13
size: NA
D: NA
J: TRBJ1-4

DNA: TGTGCCACCAGAAAGGGGGCCGGAGGCATTCAGTACTTC
CDR3: CATRKGAGGIQYF
V: TRBV6-2/TRBV6-3
size: NA
D: TRBD1
J: TRBJ2-4

DNA: TGCAGTGCTAGAGATGGGGTAAGGCACACTGAAGCTTTCTTT
CDR3: CSARDGVRHTEAFF
V: TRBV20-1
size: few
D: NA
J: TRBJ1-1

DNA: TGTGCCAGCAGAGGAGCGGGAGGGACCACAGATACGCAGTATTTT
CDR3: CASRGAGGTTDTQYF
V: TRBV12-3/TRBV12-4
size: NA
D: TRBD2
J: TRBJ2-3

DNA: TGTGCCAGCAGTTACCGGACCGTTGACCCGTTTGAAGCTTTCTTT
CDR3: CASSYRTVDPFEAFF
V: TRBV6-2/TRBV6-3
size: many
D: NA
J: TRBJ1-1

DNA: TGTGCCAGCAGCTCAACGGGTCGCCTCACCGGGGAGCTGTTTTTT
CDR3: CASSSTGRLTGELFF
V: TRBV11-3
size: NA
D: NA
J: TRBJ2-2

DNA: TGTGCCAGCAGTGTTAGCGGGTTTAGCACAGATACGCAGTATTTT
CDR3: CASSVSGFSTDTQYF
V: TRBV2
size: NA
D: TRBD2
J: TRBJ2-3

DNA: TGTGCCAGCAGCTTAGTAGGCCACGGCGACTATGGCTACACCTTC
CDR3: CASSLVGHGDYGYTF
V: TRBV7-2
size: NA
D: NA
J: TRBJ1-2

DNA: TGTGCCAGCAGCCCAGGCGCCGGGACAGGGGTTGGCTACACCTTC
CDR3: CASSPGAGTGVGYTF
V: TRBV9
size: few
D: TRBD1
J: TRBJ1-2

DNA: TGCAGTGCTAGGGGTACAGGGCCCCAGCATTTT
CDR3: CSARGTGPQHF
V: TRBV20-1
size: few
D: NA
J: TRBJ1-5

DNA: TGTGCCAGCAGTTTAACACAGGGGCAACTGTTTTTT
CDR3: CASSLTQGQLFF
V: TRBV6-5
size: NA
D: TRBD1
J: TRBJ1-4

DNA: TGCGCCAGCAGCAGGGGACAGGGTTCGGGTGGCTACACCTTC
CDR3: CASSRGQGSGGYTF
V: TRBV5-1
size: NA
D: TRBD1
J: TRBJ1-2

DNA: TGTGCCTGGAGCGGAACAGGAAGCTCCTACGAGCAGTACTTC
CDR3: CAWSGTGSSYEQYF
V: TRBV30
size: NA
D: NA
J: TRBJ2-7

DNA: TGTGCCAGCAGCCTCCTCGGGGTTCGTGGCAATCAGCCCCAGCATTTT
CDR3: CASSLLGVRGNQPQHF
V: TRBV27
size: NA
D: NA
J: TRBJ1-5

DNA: TGTGCCAGCAGCGCGGGACTAGCGGGCGTACAAGAGACCCAGTACTTC
CDR3: CASSAGLAGVQETQYF
V: TRBV9
size: few
D: TRBD2
J: TRBJ2-5

DNA: TGCGCCAGCAGTGAGTCGGGGCCTAATGAAGCTTTCTTT
CDR3: CASSESGPNEAFF
V: TRBV10-1
size: NA
D: NA
J: TRBJ1-1

DNA: TGTGCCAGTAGGGACGGTGGGGGGATCCATGGCTACACCTTC
CDR3: CASRDGGGIHGYTF
V: TRBV19
size: few
D: NA
J: TRBJ1-2

DNA: TGTGCCAGCAGCTTAGAGGGGGCTATGAACACTGAAGCTTTCTTT
CDR3: CASSLEGAMNTEAFF
V: TRBV7-6
size: few
D: TRBD1
J: TRBJ1-1

DNA: TGTGCCAGCAGCTTAGCCGGAGGAAACACCATATATTTT
CDR3: CASSLAGGNTIYF
V: TRBV11-2
size: many
D: NA
J: TRBJ1-3

DNA: TGTGCCAGTAGTATCGTGTATGGGGGGTTGAACACTGAAGCTTTCTTT
CDR3: CASSIVYGGLNTEAFF
V: TRBV19
size: few
D: NA
J: TRBJ1-1

DNA: TGTGCCAGCAGTGATCCTAGCGGGAGTGGTACCGGGGAGCTGTTTTTT
CDR3: CASSDPSGSGTGELFF
V: TRBV6-1
size: NA
D: TRBD2
J: TRBJ2-2

DNA: TGTGCCAGCAGCGAAAGGATAGGAGGGAACTATGGCTACACCTTC
CDR3: CASSERIGGNYGYTF
V: TRBV7-2
size: few
D: NA
J: TRBJ1-2

DNA: TGTGCCAGCAGTTTATCGTGGAAAGGGAACTATGGCTACACCTTC
CDR3: CASSLSWKGNYGYTF
V: TRBV27
size: NA
D: NA
J: TRBJ1-2

DNA: TGTGCCAGCAGCCGGACAGGGGCGAGAACTAATGAAAAACTGTTTTTT
CDR3: CASSRTGARTNEKLFF
V: TRBV7-9
size: NA
D: TRBD1
J: TRBJ1-4

DNA: TGTGCCAGCAGCCACGGGACCCTCCACGAGCAGTACTTC
CDR3: CASSHGTLHEQYF
V: TRBV7-9
size: NA
D: NA
J: TRBJ2-7

DNA: TGTGCCAGCAGCCCTAACAGGGGGCGAAGGTATAATTCACCCCTCCACTTT
CDR3: CASSPNRGRRYNSPLHF
V: TRBV11-2
size: few
D: TRBD1
J: TRBJ1-6

DNA: TGCAGTGCTATTCGGACTCTCGAATACGAGCAGTACTTC
CDR3: CSAIRTLEYEQYF
V: TRBV20-1
size: NA
D: NA
J: TRBJ2-7

DNA: TGTGCCAGCAGATCTCGGGGGACCAGCTACGAGCAGTACTTC
CDR3: CASRSRGTSYEQYF
V: TRBV6-1
size: few
D: NA
J: TRBJ2-7

DNA: TGTGCCAGTAGCCTCAATGGGTGGAATTCACCCCTCCACTTT
CDR3: CASSLNGWNSPLHF
V: TRBV19
size: NA
D: NA
J: TRBJ1-6